The rows below give T cell receptor beta chains drawn from one sample of a study of blood T cell repertoires in COVID-19. Produced via immunoSEQ multiplex PCR; TCRdb's table is partial and in-frame only. This sample has 150,000 or so clones, with around 85% found just once. Sequenced input: peripheral blood. The source of these receptors is a man aged 60 to 69 with COVID-19, enrolled during active disease. Each CDR3 is given with its conserved first and last residue. D genes are given only for firm matches. The size field is filled for only some rows; it gives once, few, many or a size class.

d_gene,j_gene,len,v_gene,abundance,CDR3nt,CDR3aa
TRBD2,TRBJ2-1,18,TRBV7-9,-,TGTGCCAGCAGCTTACCCCCTCGACTAGCGGGAGTAAGGAATGAGCAGTTCTTC,CASSLPPRLAGVRNEQFF
TRBD1,TRBJ1-4,14,TRBV27,-,TGTGCCAGCAGTCGACGGACAGGGGTGGAAAAACTGTTTTTT,CASSRRTGVEKLFF
-,TRBJ2-7,13,TRBV5-6,-,TGTGCCAGCAGCCGCGGCACTCCCCGTGAGCAGTACTTC,CASSRGTPREQYF
TRBD1,TRBJ1-2,14,TRBV18,-,TGTGCCAGCTCATCGGGACAGGCTAATTATGGCTACACCTTC,CASSSGQANYGYTF
-,TRBJ1-2,13,TRBV14,-,TGTGCCAGCACCCCTCGGGCTAACTATGGCTACACCTTC,CASTPRANYGYTF
TRBD2,TRBJ2-7,17,TRBV3-1/TRBV3-2,-,TGTGCCAGCAGCCAAGCCCCCGGGACTAGCGGGAAAGGGGAGCAGTACTTC,CASSQAPGTSGKGEQYF
-,TRBJ2-1,13,TRBV12-3/TRBV12-4,few,TGTGCCAGCAGCCCAGCGCCGGGTGGTGAGCAGTTCTTC,CASSPAPGGEQFF
-,TRBJ2-5,15,TRBV4-2,-,TGTGCCAGCAGCCAAGGGGTCGGGGTCGTGGAGACCCAGTACTTC,CASSQGVGVVETQYF
-,TRBJ2-3,16,TRBV7-6,-,TGTGCCAGCAGCTTAGGGTTTCAGGTGGCCACAGATACGCAGTATTTT,CASSLGFQVATDTQYF
TRBD1,TRBJ2-2,15,TRBV2,-,TGTGCCAGCAGTGGACAGGGTATGAACACCGGGGAGCTGTTTTTT,CASSGQGMNTGELFF
-,TRBJ1-5,14,TRBV7-2,-,TGTGCCAGCAGCTTATCACAGGGTAGTCAGCCCCAGCATTTT,CASSLSQGSQPQHF
TRBD1,TRBJ1-6,15,TRBV7-2,-,TGTGCCAGCGGACTAAGGGACAGATCCAATTCACCCCTCCACTTT,CASGLRDRSNSPLHF
TRBD2,TRBJ2-7,16,TRBV7-2,-,TGTGCCAGCACTATGGAGGGAGGGCCCGGGGGCTACGAGCAGTACTTC,CASTMEGGPGGYEQYF
-,TRBJ2-2,15,TRBV5-1,-,TGCGCCAGCAGCTTGTCGGGACAGAACACCGGGGAGCTGTTTTTT,CASSLSGQNTGELFF
TRBD1,TRBJ1-4,16,TRBV7-8,-,TGTGCCAGCAGCCCGGACAGGGGGCAGGCTAATGAAAAACTGTTTTTT,CASSPDRGQANEKLFF
-,TRBJ1-5,14,TRBV2,-,TGTGCCAGCAGTGATAGGGGAAGGGGGATGCCCCAGCATTTT,CASSDRGRGMPQHF
-,TRBJ2-5,13,TRBV7-9,-,TGTGCCAGCAGCTACGGGTCTCAAGAGACCCAGTACTTC,CASSYGSQETQYF
TRBD2,TRBJ2-3,16,TRBV9,-,TGTGCCAGCAGCGCCCACCCCCTAGCGGACACAGATACGCAGTATTTT,CASSAHPLADTDTQYF
TRBD1,TRBJ2-7,15,TRBV7-3,-,TGTGCCAGCAGCTTAGGACCGGGACAGGGATACGAGCAGTACTTC,CASSLGPGQGYEQYF
-,TRBJ1-1,12,TRBV11-2,-,TGTGCCAGCAGCTTAGTAACAGGGGAAGCTTTCTTT,CASSLVTGEAFF
TRBD1,TRBJ1-4,14,TRBV6-5,-,TGTGCCAGCAGTCGGACAGGGATGGGTGAAAAACTGTTTTTT,CASSRTGMGEKLFF
TRBD2,TRBJ2-3,19,TRBV6-2/TRBV6-3,few,TGTGCCAGCAGTTACCCTCAACTACCTGGACTAGCGGGCACAGATACGCAGTATTTT,CASSYPQLPGLAGTDTQYF
-,TRBJ1-1,13,TRBV5-5,few,TGTGCCAGCACCTCCGGGGGGTTCACTGAAGCTTTCTTT,CASTSGGFTEAFF
TRBD1,TRBJ2-7,13,TRBV10-3,few,TGTGCCATCAGGGTAGACAGGGGAACCGAGCAGTACTTC,CAIRVDRGTEQYF
-,TRBJ1-2,14,TRBV10-3,-,TGTGCCATCAGTGAGTCAGCAGCGGGGGATGGCTACACCTTC,CAISESAAGDGYTF
TRBD1,TRBJ1-5,14,TRBV6-2/TRBV6-3,once,TGTGCCAGCAGCCGACAGGGGGGGGGTCAGCCCCAGCATTTT,CASSRQGGGQPQHF
-,TRBJ1-1,14,TRBV7-2,once,TGTGCCAGCAGCTTCCGAAGAGGGAACACTGAAGCTTTCTTT,CASSFRRGNTEAFF
-,TRBJ2-7,14,TRBV6-5,-,TGTGCCAGCAGCTCCCACAAGGGGCCCTACGAGCAGTACTTC,CASSSHKGPYEQYF
-,TRBJ2-3,15,TRBV27,-,TGTGCCAGCAGTTCCGGGGACACCGGTTTTGCTACGCAGTATTTT,CASSSGDTGFATQYF
-,TRBJ2-3,14,TRBV9,-,TGTGCCAGCAGCCCCCTCTGGTCGGCAGATACGCAGTATTTT,CASSPLWSADTQYF
-,TRBJ1-3,15,TRBV18,-,TGTGCCAGCTCTCCGACACCAGCCTCTGGAAACACCATATATTTT,CASSPTPASGNTIYF
TRBD1,TRBJ2-3,14,TRBV7-2,-,TGTGCCAGCAGTCGTGGGACAGTAGCGGATACGCAGTATTTT,CASSRGTVADTQYF
TRBD1,TRBJ1-1,14,TRBV28,-,TGTGCCAGCAGCCCGGGACAGGGGGTCACTGAAGCTTTCTTT,CASSPGQGVTEAFF
TRBD2,TRBJ2-1,15,TRBV6-5,-,TGTGCCAGCGGGGACTACCAGAGCTCCTACAATGAGCAGTTCTTC,CASGDYQSSYNEQFF
-,TRBJ2-7,16,TRBV5-8,-,TGTGCCAGCAGCCCGTGGGGTAGCGGTGTAACCTACGAGCAGTACTTC,CASSPWGSGVTYEQYF
-,TRBJ1-6,17,TRBV7-2,-,TGTGCCAGCAGCTTAGGTCCGGCGGGGCAGGGTAATTCACCCCTCCACTTT,CASSLGPAGQGNSPLHF
-,TRBJ2-7,14,TRBV15,-,TGTGCCACCAGCAGAGATATGGCTGCCGTCGAGCAGTACTTC,CATSRDMAAVEQYF
-,TRBJ2-1,16,TRBV11-1,-,TGTGCCAGCAGTTCGGTTAGGGGGGGGGCACTGAATGAGCAGTTCTTC,CASSSVRGGALNEQFF
-,TRBJ2-3,11,TRBV11-3,-,TGTGCCAGCAAGCAGGCAGATACGCAGTATTTT,CASKQADTQYF
-,TRBJ2-1,12,TRBV2,-,TGTGCCAGCCAGGACAGCTACAATGAGCAGTTCTTC,CASQDSYNEQFF
-,TRBJ2-3,14,TRBV7-2,-,TGTGCCAGCAGCTCAACTACTAGCACAGATACGCAGTATTTT,CASSSTTSTDTQYF
TRBD2,TRBJ2-2,14,TRBV4-2,-,TGTGCCAGCAGCCTCGGGACTAGCGGCGGGGAGCTGTTTTTT,CASSLGTSGGELFF
-,TRBJ2-5,15,TRBV5-8,-,TGTGCCAGCAGCTTGGCAGGCCAGACAGCGGAGACCCAGTACTTC,CASSLAGQTAETQYF
TRBD1,TRBJ2-3,16,TRBV27,-,TGTGCCAGCAGTTTGGGGACAGGGCTCATCACAGATACGCAGTATTTT,CASSLGTGLITDTQYF
TRBD1,TRBJ1-5,17,TRBV19,-,TGTGCCAGTAGTTCCGGGACAGGCCCCAGGAGCAATCAGCCCCAGCATTTT,CASSSGTGPRSNQPQHF
-,TRBJ2-5,13,TRBV7-3,-,TGTGCCAGCAGCTCCGGACAGAGGGAGACCCAGTACTTC,CASSSGQRETQYF
-,TRBJ1-2,15,TRBV19,-,TGTGCCAGTAGTGGCTCCGGAGGGTTGTTCTATGGCTACACCTTC,CASSGSGGLFYGYTF